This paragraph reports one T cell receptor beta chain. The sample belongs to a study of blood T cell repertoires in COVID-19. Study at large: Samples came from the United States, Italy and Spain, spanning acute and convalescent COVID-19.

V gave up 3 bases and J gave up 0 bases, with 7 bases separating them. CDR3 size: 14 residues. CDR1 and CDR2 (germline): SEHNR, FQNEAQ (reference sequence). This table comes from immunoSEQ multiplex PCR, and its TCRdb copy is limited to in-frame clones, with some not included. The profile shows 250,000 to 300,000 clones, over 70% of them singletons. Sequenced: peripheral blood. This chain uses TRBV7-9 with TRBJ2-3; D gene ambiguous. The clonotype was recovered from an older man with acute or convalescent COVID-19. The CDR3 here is CASSFHTSTDTQYF. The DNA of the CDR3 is TGTGCCAGCAGCTTTCATACTAGCACAGATACGCAGTATTTT.